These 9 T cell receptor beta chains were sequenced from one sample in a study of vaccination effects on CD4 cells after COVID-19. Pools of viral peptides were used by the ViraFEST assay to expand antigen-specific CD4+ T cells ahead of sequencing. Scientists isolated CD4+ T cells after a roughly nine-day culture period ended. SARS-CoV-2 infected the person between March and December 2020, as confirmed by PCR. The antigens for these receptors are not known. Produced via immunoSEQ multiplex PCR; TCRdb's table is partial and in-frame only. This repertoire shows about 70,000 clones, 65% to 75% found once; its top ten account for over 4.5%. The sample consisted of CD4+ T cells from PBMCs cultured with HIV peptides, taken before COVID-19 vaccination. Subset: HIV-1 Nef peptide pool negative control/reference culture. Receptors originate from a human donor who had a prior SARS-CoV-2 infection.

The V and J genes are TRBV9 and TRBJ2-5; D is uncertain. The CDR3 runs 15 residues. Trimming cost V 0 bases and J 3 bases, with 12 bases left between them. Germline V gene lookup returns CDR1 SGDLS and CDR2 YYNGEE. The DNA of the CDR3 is TGTGCCAGCAGCGTAGACGCCAGTTTCGAAGAGACCCAGTACTTC. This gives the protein CASSVDASFEETQYF. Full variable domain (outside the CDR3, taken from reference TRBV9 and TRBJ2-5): DSGVTQTPKHLITATGQRVTLRCSPRSGDLSVYWYQQSLDQGLQFLIQYYNGEERAKGNILERFSAQQFPDLHSELNLSSLELGDSALYFCASSVDASFEETQYFGPGTRLLVL.

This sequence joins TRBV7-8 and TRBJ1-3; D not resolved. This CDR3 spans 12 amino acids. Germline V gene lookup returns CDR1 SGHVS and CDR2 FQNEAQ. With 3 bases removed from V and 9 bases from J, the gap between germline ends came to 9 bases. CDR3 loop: CASSFSRGTIYF. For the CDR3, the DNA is TGTGCCAGCAGCTTCTCACGGGGCACCATATATTTT.

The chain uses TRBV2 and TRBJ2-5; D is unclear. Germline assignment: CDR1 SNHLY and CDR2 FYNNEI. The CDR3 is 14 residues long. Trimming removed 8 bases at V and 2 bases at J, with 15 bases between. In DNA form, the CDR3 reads TGTGCCAGCGCGATCCACGGGCTACAAGAGACCCAGTACTTC. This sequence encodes CASAIHGLQETQYF.

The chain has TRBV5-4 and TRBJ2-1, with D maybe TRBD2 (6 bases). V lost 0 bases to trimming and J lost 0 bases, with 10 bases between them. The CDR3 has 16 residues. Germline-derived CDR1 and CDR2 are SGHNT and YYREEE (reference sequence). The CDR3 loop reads CASSLGGESSYNEQFF. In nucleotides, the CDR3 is TGTGCCAGCAGCTTGGGGGGGGAGAGCTCCTACAATGAGCAGTTCTTC.

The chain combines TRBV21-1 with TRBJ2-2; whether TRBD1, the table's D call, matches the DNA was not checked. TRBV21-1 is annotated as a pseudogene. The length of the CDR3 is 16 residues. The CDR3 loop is CASSTGHPLDTGELFF. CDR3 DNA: TGTGCCAGCAGCACCGGACACCCCCTTGACACCGGGGAGCTGTTTTTT.

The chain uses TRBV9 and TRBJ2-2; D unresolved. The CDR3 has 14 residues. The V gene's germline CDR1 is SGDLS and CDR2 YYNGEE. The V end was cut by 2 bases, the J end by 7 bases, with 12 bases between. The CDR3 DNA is TGTGCCAGCAGCGTCTTTGCGGTTGGCGGGGAGCTGTTTTTT. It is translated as CASSVFAVGGELFF.

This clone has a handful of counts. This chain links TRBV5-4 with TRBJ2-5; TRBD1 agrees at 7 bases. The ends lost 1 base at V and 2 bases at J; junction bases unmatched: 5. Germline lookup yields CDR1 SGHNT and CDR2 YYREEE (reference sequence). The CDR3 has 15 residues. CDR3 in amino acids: CASSLRSRGQETQYF. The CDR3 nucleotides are TGTGCCAGCAGCTTGAGAAGCAGGGGGCAAGAGACCCAGTACTTC.

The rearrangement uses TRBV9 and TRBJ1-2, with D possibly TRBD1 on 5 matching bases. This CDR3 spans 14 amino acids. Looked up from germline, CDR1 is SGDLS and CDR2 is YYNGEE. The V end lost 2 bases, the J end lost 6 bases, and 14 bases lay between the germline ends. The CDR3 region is CASSVAGSLDGYTF. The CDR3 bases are TGTGCCAGCAGCGTGGCAGGGAGTTTGGATGGCTACACCTTC.

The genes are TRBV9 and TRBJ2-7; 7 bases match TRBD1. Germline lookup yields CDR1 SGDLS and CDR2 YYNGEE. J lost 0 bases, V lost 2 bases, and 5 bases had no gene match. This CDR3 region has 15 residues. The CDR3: CASSVSDRPSYEQYF. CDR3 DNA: TGTGCCAGCAGCGTCTCGGACAGGCCCTCCTACGAGCAGTACTTC.